The rows below give T cell receptor beta chains drawn from one sample of a study of T cells in Graves' hyperthyroidism and ophthalmopathy. TCRdb re-called the multiplex PCR reads with MiXCR, one entry per CDR3 protein. In the table there are around 350,000 distinct CDR3 sequences, roughly 15% of which are singletons. What was sequenced was blood. These TCRs come from a woman aged 25 to 39 with Graves' ophthalmopathy. CDR3s include the opening cysteine and the closing phenylalanine or tryptophan. Each record gives: V gene, CDR3 protein.

TRBV5-8 | CASRERDDNEQFF
TRBV6-4 | CASSPTPGQGWDTQYF
TRBV20-1 | CSARLAQGADFYGYTF
TRBV19 | CASRFSYNSPLHF
TRBV6-1 | CASKIGITDPGAAGELFF
TRBV19 | CASCQEGSYNEQFF
TRBV5-1 | CASSSRARGGDNNEQFF
TRBV9 | CASARGYEQFF
TRBV3-1 | CASSPGGGPLETQYF
TRBV18 | CASSPLRDSISGANVLTF
TRBV20-1 | CSAHPPPGLAGAQETQYF
TRBV19 | CASRTPVWVAGANYGYTF
TRBV27 | CASQFRYREIGGYTF
TRBV5-4 | CASSPGWGSGTQYF
TRBV4-1 | CASSQDYFMCGTGEDEQYF
TRBV5-1 | CASSPEGNQPQHF